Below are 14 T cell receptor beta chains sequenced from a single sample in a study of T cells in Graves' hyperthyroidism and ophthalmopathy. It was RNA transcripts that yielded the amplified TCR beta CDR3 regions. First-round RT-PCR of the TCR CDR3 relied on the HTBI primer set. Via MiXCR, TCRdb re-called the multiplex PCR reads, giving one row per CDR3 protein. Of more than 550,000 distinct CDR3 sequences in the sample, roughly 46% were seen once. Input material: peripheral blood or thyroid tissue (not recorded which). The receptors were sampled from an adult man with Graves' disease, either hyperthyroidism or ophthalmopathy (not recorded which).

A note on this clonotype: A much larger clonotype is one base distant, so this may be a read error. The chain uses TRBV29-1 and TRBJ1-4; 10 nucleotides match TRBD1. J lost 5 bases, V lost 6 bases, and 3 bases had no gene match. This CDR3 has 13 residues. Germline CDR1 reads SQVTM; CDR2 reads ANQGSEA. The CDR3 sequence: CSVWTGGNEKLFF. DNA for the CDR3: TGCAGCGTCTGGACAGGGGGGAATGAAAAACTGTTTTTT.

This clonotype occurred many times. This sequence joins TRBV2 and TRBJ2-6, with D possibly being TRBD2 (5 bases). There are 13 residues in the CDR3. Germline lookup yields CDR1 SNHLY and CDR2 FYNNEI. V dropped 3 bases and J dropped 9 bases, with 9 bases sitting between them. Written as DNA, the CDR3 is TGTGCCAGCAGTGATGGACGGGACAACGTCCTGACTTTC. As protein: CASSDGRDNVLTF.

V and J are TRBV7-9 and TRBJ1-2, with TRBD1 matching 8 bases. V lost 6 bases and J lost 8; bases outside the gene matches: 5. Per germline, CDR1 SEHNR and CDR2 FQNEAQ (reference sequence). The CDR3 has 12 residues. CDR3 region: CASRDRAGGYTF. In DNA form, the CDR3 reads TGTGCCAGCAGGGACAGGGCCGGGGGCTACACCTTC.

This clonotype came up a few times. The CDR3: CASSWGQGLQETQYF. CDR3 in DNA: TGTGCCAGCAGTTGGGGACAGGGACTTCAAGAGACCCAGTACTTC. The chain couples TRBV6-6 to TRBJ2-5, with 9 bases matching TRBD1. The V gene's germline CDR1 is MNHNY and CDR2 SVGAGI (reference sequence). The CDR3 is made up of 15 amino acids. Germline trimming cut 4 bases from V and 2 bases from J; bases unmatched to any gene: 5.

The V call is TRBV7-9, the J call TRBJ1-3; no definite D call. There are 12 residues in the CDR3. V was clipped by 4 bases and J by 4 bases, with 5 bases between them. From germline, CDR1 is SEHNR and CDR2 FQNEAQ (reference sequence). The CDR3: CASSWRGNTIYF. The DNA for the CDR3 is TGTGCCAGCAGCTGGCGGGGAAACACCATATATTTT.

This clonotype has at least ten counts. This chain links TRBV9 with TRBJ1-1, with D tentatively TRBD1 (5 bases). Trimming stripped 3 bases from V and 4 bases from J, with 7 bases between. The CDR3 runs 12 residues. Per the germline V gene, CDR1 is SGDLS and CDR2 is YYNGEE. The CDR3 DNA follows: TGTGCCAGCAGCGCAGGGACCACTGAAGCTTTCTTT. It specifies CASSAGTTEAFF. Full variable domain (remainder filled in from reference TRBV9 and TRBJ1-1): DSGVTQTPKHLITATGQRVTLRCSPRSGDLSVYWYQQSLDQGLQFLIQYYNGEERAKGNILERFSAQQFPDLHSELNLSSLELGDSALYFCASSAGTTEAFFGQGTRLTVV.

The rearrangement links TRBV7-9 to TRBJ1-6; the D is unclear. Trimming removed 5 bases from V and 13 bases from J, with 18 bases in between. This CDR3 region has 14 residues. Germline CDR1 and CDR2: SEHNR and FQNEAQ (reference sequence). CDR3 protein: CASSTPGPDQPLHF. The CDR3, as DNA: TGTGCCAGCAGCACGCCCGGGCCCGATCAGCCCCTCCACTTT.

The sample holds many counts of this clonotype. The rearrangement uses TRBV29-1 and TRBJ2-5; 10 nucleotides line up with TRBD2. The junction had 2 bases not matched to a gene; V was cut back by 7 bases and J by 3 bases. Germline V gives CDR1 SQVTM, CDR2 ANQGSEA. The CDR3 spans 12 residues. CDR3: CSDGLAEETQYF. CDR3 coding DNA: TGCAGCGATGGACTAGCGGAAGAGACCCAGTACTTC.

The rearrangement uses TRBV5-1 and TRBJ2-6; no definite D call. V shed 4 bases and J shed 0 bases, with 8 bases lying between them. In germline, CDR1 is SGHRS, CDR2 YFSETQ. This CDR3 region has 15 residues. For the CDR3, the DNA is TGCGCCAGCAGCATACCTGTCTCTGGGGCCAACGTCCTGACTTTC. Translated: CASSIPVSGANVLTF.

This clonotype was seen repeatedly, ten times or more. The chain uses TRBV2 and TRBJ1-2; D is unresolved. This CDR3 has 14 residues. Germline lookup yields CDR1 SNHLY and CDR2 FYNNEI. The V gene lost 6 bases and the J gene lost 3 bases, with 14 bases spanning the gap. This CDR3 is CASSVGRGYYGYTF. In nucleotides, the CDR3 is TGTGCCAGCAGCGTGGGTCGCGGATACTATGGCTACACCTTC.

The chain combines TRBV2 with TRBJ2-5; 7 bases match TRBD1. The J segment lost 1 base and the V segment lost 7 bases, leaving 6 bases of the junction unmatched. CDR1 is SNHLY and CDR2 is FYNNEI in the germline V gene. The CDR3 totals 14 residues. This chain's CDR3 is CASKVDRVQETQYF. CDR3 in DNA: TGTGCCAGCAAAGTCGACAGGGTCCAAGAGACCCAGTACTTC.

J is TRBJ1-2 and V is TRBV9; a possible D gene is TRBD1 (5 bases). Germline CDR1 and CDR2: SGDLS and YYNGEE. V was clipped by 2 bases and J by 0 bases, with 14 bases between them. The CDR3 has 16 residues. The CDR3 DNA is TGTGCCAGCAGCGTGGAAGGGGACGGTGCTAACTATGGCTACACCTTC. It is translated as CASSVEGDGANYGYTF.

This chain's CDR3 is CSVMEPGYTF. The CDR3 bases are TGCAGCGTGATGGAACCGGGCTACACCTTC. The J gene is TRBJ1-2, the V gene TRBV29-1; D is uncertain. V shed 6 bases and J shed 8 bases, with 10 bases lying between them. Germline CDR1 SQVTM, CDR2 ANQGSEA. The CDR3 runs 10 residues.

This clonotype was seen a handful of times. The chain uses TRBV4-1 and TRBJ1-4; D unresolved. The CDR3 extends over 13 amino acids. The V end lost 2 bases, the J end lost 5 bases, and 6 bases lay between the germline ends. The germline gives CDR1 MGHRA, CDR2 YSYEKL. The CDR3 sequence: CASSQTWNEKLFF. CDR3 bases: TGCGCCAGCAGCCAAACATGGAATGAAAAACTGTTTTTT.